A selection of T cell receptor beta chains follows, all from one sample in a study of beta chain features in type 1 diabetes. The assay was immunoSEQ multiplex PCR, and TCRdb's table has in-frame clones only and misses some. The sample has 680,000 or so clones, around 15% seen once. Sequenced input: naive CD4+ T cells from blood. The receptors come from a man aged 18 to 30 in good health. Both conserved end residues are part of each CDR3. D genes are given only for firm matches. Size is omitted from some rows. Given values are once, few, many or a class for expanded clones.

TRBV6-1	13	TRBD1	TRBJ2-5	few	CASSTTGVETQYF	TGTGCCAGCAGTACAACAGGGGTAGAGACCCAGTACTTC
TRBV7-2	18	TRBD2	TRBJ2-5	.	CASSLATSGGIGFETQYF	TGTGCCAGCAGCTTAGCGACTAGCGGGGGGATTGGGTTTGAGACCCAGTACTTC
TRBV14	15	.	TRBJ1-3	few	CASSQPGSYRNTIYF	TGTGCCAGCAGTCAACCCGGGAGTTACAGAAACACCATATATTTT
TRBV10-3	14	TRBD1	TRBJ2-2	.	CAIRGTGDTGELFF	TGTGCCATCAGGGGGACAGGGGACACCGGGGAGCTGTTTTTT
TRBV28	14	.	TRBJ2-7	few	CASSLTGLSYEQYF	TGTGCCAGCAGTCTGACAGGCCTCTCCTACGAGCAGTACTTC
TRBV6-6	15	TRBD1	TRBJ1-4	few	CASSSTDRGLEKLFF	TGTGCCAGCAGTTCCACCGACAGGGGGCTTGAAAAACTGTTTTTT
TRBV6-5	15	TRBD1	TRBJ2-2	few	CASSPQGADTGELFF	TGTGCCAGCAGCCCCCAGGGGGCGGACACCGGGGAGCTGTTTTTT
TRBV28	14	TRBD1	TRBJ2-4	.	CASSKQGAFYIQYF	TGTGCCAGCAGTAAACAGGGGGCTTTTTACATTCAGTACTTC
TRBV7-9	14	.	TRBJ2-3	.	CASSLAGAEDTQYF	TGTGCCAGCAGCTTAGCGGGAGCGGAAGATACGCAGTATTTT
TRBV6-5	15	.	TRBJ2-6	.	CASIRADSGANVLTF	TGTGCCAGCATTAGGGCCGACTCTGGGGCCAACGTCCTGACTTTC
TRBV5-1	13	TRBD1	TRBJ2-7	.	CASSRDSIYEQYF	TGCGCCAGCAGCCGGGACAGTATCTACGAGCAGTACTTC
TRBV6-5	11	.	TRBJ1-1	few	CASSYKGRAFF	TGTGCCAGCAGTTACAAGGGACGGGCTTTCTTT
TRBV28	12	.	TRBJ2-1	.	CASRGERSEQFF	TGTGCCAGCAGAGGGGAGCGAAGTGAGCAGTTCTTC
TRBV27	14	.	TRBJ1-1	.	CASSFGWGWAEAFF	TGTGCCAGCAGTTTTGGCTGGGGATGGGCTGAAGCTTTCTTT
TRBV9	13	.	TRBJ1-2	.	CASSVAVDYGYTF	TGTGCCAGCAGCGTAGCGGTAGACTATGGCTACACCTTC
TRBV28	13	.	TRBJ1-1	few	CASTGQNGIEAFF	TGTGCCAGCACCGGACAGAATGGGATCGAAGCTTTCTTT
TRBV27	14	.	TRBJ2-5	.	CASSLYGQQETQYF	TGTGCCAGCAGTTTATATGGGCAGCAAGAGACCCAGTACTTC
TRBV6-5	14	.	TRBJ2-7	.	CASSYSGKWYEQYF	TGTGCCAGCAGTTACTCAGGCAAATGGTACGAGCAGTACTTC
TRBV10-3	14	.	TRBJ2-7	few	CAISEETPSYEQYF	TGTGCCATCAGTGAGGAGACACCCTCCTACGAGCAGTACTTC
TRBV7-6	16	.	TRBJ1-5	.	CASSLGAGLINQPQHF	TGTGCCAGCAGCTTAGGGGCAGGTTTAATCAATCAGCCCCAGCATTTT
TRBV15	14	.	TRBJ2-7	few	CATSREGTGYEQYF	TGTGCCACCAGCAGAGAAGGGACTGGTTACGAGCAGTACTTC
TRBV5-4	14	.	TRBJ2-5	.	CASSLDSSSSNQYF	TGTGCCAGCAGCTTGGACAGCAGTTCGAGTAACCAGTACTTC
TRBV18	16	TRBD2	TRBJ2-7	.	CASSPGLASLGNEQYF	TGTGCCAGCTCACCGGGACTAGCTTCTTTAGGGAACGAGCAGTACTTC
TRBV10-3	14	.	TRBJ2-2	.	CAITNTLNTGELFF	TGTGCCATCACAAACACTTTGAACACCGGGGAGCTGTTTTTT
TRBV5-6	14	.	TRBJ2-5	.	CASSQGPGQETQYF	TGTGCCAGCAGCCAGGGGCCGGGTCAAGAGACCCAGTACTTC
TRBV9	17	TRBD2	TRBJ2-5	few	CASSVSLRAGGQETQYF	TGTGCCAGCAGCGTCTCACTGAGAGCGGGAGGGCAAGAGACCCAGTACTTC
TRBV16	13	.	TRBJ1-1	.	CASSRGHEPEAFF	TGTGCCAGCAGCCGTGGACATGAACCTGAAGCTTTCTTT
TRBV13	18	.	TRBJ2-6	.	CASSSGPWGRTGANVLTF	TGTGCCAGCAGTTCCGGTCCCTGGGGGAGAACTGGGGCCAACGTCCTGACTTTC
TRBV4-2	15	TRBD1	TRBJ2-7	few	CASSPTWTGAYEQYF	TGTGCCAGCAGCCCGACCTGGACAGGGGCCTACGAGCAGTACTTC
TRBV6-1	14	.	TRBJ2-3	few	CASSTDRVKDTQYF	TGTGCCAGCAGCACCGACCGGGTGAAAGATACGCAGTATTTT
TRBV6-1	14	.	TRBJ1-1	.	CASSERGLNTEAFF	TGTGCCAGCAGTGAAAGGGGACTGAACACTGAAGCTTTCTTT
TRBV2	13	.	TRBJ2-5	few	CASTRGYQETQYF	TGTGCCAGCACGCGCGGGTACCAAGAGACCCAGTACTTC
TRBV27	17	.	TRBJ1-2	few	CASSLSSLGGRPYGYTF	TGTGCCAGCAGTTTATCCTCCCTGGGGGGGCGCCCCTATGGCTACACCTTC
TRBV18	13	.	TRBJ2-7	.	CASSPWGPDEQYF	TGTGCCAGCTCACCTTGGGGTCCCGACGAGCAGTACTTC
TRBV4-3	16	.	TRBJ2-4	few	CASSPTRAVAKNIQYF	TGCGCCAGCAGCCCAACGCGGGCGGTGGCCAAAAACATTCAGTACTTC
TRBV9	15	.	TRBJ1-5	.	CASSPGIVLNQPQHF	TGTGCCAGCAGTCCCGGGATAGTTCTTAATCAGCCCCAGCATTTT
TRBV6-6	15	TRBD1	TRBJ2-2	.	CASSGTGANTGELFF	TGTGCCAGCAGTGGGACAGGGGCGAACACCGGGGAGCTGTTTTTT
TRBV4-1	16	.	TRBJ2-3	.	CASSGSGGAAGDTQYF	TGCGCCAGCAGCGGGTCGGGTGGGGCGGCCGGAGATACGCAGTATTTT
TRBV4-1	16	TRBD1	TRBJ1-2	few	CASSPSSQGAVIGYTF	TGCGCCAGCAGCCCCTCTTCACAGGGGGCGGTTATTGGGTACACCTTC
TRBV6-5	14	TRBD2	TRBJ2-1	.	CASSRTSGRVEQFF	TGTGCCAGCAGCCGGACTAGCGGGAGAGTTGAGCAGTTCTTC
TRBV2	11	.	TRBJ2-4	.	CASRGGQAGFF	TGTGCCAGCAGGGGAGGACAGGCGGGGTTCTTC